The present entry profiles one T cell receptor (beta chain) with its context. Its specificity is unknown. This sample was taken from a study of cytotoxic CD8 clonotypes in ibrutinib-treated CLL. The study's findings and limits: The study found clonality rose at ibrutinib response, then fell toward baseline at progression.

The protocol was immunoSEQ multiplex PCR, while the TCRdb copy is restricted to in-frame clones and leaves out a portion. The table shows 100,000 to 150,000 clones, with 70% to 90% occurring only once. V was cut by 5 bases and J by 3 bases, with 15 bases left in between. Germline V gene data show CDR1 as SGHNT and CDR2 as YENEEA. This CDR3 comprises 15 residues. The source material was PBMCs, sampled after 24 months of ibrutinib treatment. This clonotype was sampled from a human donor with chronic lymphocytic leukemia. The rearrangement links TRBV11-3 to TRBJ2-3, with TRBD2 as a possible D gene (6 bases). The CDR3 sequence: CASSIAVGCTDTQYF. CDR3 in DNA: TGTGCCAGCAGCATAGCGGTGGGTTGTACAGATACGCAGTATTTT.